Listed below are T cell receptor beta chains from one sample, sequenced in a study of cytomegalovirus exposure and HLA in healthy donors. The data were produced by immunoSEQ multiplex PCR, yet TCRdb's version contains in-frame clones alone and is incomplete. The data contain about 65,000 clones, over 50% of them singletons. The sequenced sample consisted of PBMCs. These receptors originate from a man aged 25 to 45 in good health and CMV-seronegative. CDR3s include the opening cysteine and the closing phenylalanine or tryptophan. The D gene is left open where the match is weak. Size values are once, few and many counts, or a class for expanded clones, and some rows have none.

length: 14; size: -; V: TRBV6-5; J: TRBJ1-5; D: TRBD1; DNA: TGTGCCAGTAAAGGACAGGGGGCATGGCAGCCCCAGCATTTT; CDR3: CASKGQGAWQPQHF
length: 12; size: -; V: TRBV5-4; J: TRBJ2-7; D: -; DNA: TGTGCCGGGTCGACGGGAAACTACGAGCAGTACTTC; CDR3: CAGSTGNYEQYF
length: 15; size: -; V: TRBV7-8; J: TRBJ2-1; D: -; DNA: TGTGCCAGCAGCGTACGGAGTAGCTCCTACAATGAGCAGTTCTTC; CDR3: CASSVRSSSYNEQFF
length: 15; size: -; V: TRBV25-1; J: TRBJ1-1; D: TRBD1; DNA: TGTGCCAGCAGTGCGCCGGGGATCGGGACAGTTGAAGCTTTCTTT; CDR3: CASSAPGIGTVEAFF
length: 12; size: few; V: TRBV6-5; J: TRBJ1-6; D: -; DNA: TGTGCCAGCAGTTCAGTGAATTCACCCCTCCACTTT; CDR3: CASSSVNSPLHF
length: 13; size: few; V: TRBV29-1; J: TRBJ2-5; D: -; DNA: TGCAGCGTTGAAGTCGGTGCCCAAGAGACCCAGTACTTC; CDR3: CSVEVGAQETQYF
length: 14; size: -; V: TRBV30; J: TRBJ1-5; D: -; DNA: TGTGCCTGGAGTGGAGAGGTGGAATCTCAGCCCCAGCATTTT; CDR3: CAWSGEVESQPQHF
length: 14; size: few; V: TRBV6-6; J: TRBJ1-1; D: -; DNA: TGTGCCCATAAGCGGGACTCCTCGAACACTGAAGCTTTCTTT; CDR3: CAHKRDSSNTEAFF
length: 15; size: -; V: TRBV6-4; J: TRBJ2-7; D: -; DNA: TGTGCCAGCAGTGTCTCCAGATCCGGGAACCACGAGCAGTACTTC; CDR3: CASSVSRSGNHEQYF
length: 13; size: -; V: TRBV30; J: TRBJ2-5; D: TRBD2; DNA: TGTGCCTGGACCGGGGGGGCGGTAGAGACCCAGTACTTC; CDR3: CAWTGGAVETQYF
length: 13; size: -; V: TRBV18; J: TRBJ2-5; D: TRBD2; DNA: TGTGCCAGCTCACCAGGGGAGGGAGAGACCCAGTACTTC; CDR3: CASSPGEGETQYF
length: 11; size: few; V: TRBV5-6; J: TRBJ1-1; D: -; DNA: TGTGCCAGCAGCTTAGGGGGTGAAGCTTTCTTT; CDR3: CASSLGGEAFF
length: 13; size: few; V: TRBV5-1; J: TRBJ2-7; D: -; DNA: TGCGCCAGCAGCTTGGCCACAGGGAACGAGCAGTACTTC; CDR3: CASSLATGNEQYF
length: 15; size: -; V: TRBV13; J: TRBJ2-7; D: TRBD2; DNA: TGTGCCAGCAGCTCCGGACTAGCGGGGGACTACGAGCAGTACTTT; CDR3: CASSSGLAGDYEQYF
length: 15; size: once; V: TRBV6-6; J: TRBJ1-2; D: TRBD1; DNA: TGTGCCAGCTGTTACCTCCAGGGGGGTTCAGGGGGCTACACCTTC; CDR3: CASCYLQGGSGGYTF
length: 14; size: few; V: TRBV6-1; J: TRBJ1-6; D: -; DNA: TGTGCCAGCAGCGGCGGCCCGAATAATTCACCCCTCCACTTT; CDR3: CASSGGPNNSPLHF
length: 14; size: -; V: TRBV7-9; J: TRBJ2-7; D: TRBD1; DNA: TGTGCCAGCAGCCAGGGACAGGGAGTCGGCGAGCAGTACTTC; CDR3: CASSQGQGVGEQYF
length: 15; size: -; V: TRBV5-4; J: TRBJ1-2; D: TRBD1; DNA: TGTGCCAGCGGCAGGACAGGGGGTATGATCGGCGGCTACACCTTC; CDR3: CASGRTGGMIGGYTF
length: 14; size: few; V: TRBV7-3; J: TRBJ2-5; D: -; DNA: TGTGCCAGCAGCTTACTGGGGCTCCAAGAGACCCAGTACTTC; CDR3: CASSLLGLQETQYF
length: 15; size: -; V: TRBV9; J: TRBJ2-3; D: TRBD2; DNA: TGTGCCAGCAGCGCAGGAGCGGGGCCCACAGATACGCAGTATTTT; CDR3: CASSAGAGPTDTQYF
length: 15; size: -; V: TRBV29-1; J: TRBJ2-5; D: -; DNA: TGCAGCGCCCAACGGGGGGCCCCGGTAGCTGAGACCCAGTACTTC; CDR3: CSAQRGAPVAETQYF
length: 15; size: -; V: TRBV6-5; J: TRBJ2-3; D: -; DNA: TGTGCCAGCAGTCGGGGGACCTCTAGCACAGATACGCAGTATTTT; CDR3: CASSRGTSSTDTQYF
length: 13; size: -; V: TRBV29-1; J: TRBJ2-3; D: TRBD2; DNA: TGCAGCAATGACTGGGGGGGGAGGGATACGCAGTATTTT; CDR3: CSNDWGGRDTQYF
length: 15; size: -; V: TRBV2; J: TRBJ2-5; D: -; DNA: TGTGCCAGCAGTACCCCCATAGACATCCAAGAGACCCAGTACTTC; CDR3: CASSTPIDIQETQYF
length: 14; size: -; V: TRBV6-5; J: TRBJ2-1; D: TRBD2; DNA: TGTGCCAGCGGTCGAACTAGCGGGGTAAATGAGCAGTTCTTC; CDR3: CASGRTSGVNEQFF
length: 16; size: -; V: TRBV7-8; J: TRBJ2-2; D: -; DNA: TGTGCCAGCAGCTTAGTGCGGACTTCTAACACCGGGGAGCTGTTTTTT; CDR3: CASSLVRTSNTGELFF
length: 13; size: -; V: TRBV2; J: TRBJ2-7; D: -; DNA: TGTGCCAGCAGTGAAGATGTCGGCTACGAGCAGTACTTC; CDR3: CASSEDVGYEQYF
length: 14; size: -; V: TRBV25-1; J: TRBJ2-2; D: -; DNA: TGTGCCAGCAGTGGGGCGATAAACACCGGGGAGCTGTTTTTT; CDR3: CASSGAINTGELFF
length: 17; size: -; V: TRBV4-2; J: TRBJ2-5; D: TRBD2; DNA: TGTGCCAGCAGCCAAGATCCGGGCGGGGGGGCTTGGGAGACCCAGTACTTC; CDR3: CASSQDPGGGAWETQYF
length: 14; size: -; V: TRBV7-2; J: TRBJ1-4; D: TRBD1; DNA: TGTGCCAGCAGCTTGGACAGGGGGAGTGAAAAACTGTTTTTT; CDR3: CASSLDRGSEKLFF
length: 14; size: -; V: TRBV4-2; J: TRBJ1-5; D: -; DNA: TGTGCCAGCAGCCAAGGGCAGGGGTATCAGCCCCAGCATTTT; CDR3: CASSQGQGYQPQHF
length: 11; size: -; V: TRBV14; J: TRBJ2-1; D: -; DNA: TGTGCCAGCAGCCAAGTGGCAGGTAGGTTCTTC; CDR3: CASSQVAGRFF
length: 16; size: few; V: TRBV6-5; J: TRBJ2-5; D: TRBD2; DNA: TGTGCCAGCAGTTACTCGGGACTAGCGGACCAAGAGACCCAGTACTTC; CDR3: CASSYSGLADQETQYF
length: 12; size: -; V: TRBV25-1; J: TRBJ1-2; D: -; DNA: TGTGCCAGCAGTGTGCGAAACTATGGCTACACCTTC; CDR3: CASSVRNYGYTF
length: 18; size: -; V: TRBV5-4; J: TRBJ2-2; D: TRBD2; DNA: TGTGCCAGCAGCTTGGCCGCCGGTGGCGGGGGGGCGACCGGGGAGCTGTTTTTT; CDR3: CASSLAAGGGGATGELFF
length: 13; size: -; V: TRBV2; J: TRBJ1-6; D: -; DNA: TGTGCCAGCAGGGTAATAGGGGATTCACCCCTCCACTTT; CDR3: CASRVIGDSPLHF
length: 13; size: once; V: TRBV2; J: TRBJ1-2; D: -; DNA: TGTGCCAGCAGCGGGGACACCGGCTATGGCTACACCTTC; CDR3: CASSGDTGYGYTF
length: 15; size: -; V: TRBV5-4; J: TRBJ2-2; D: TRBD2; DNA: TGTGCCAGCAGCCAGGACTTAGGGGAGGGCGGGGAGCTGTTTTTT; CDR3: CASSQDLGEGGELFF
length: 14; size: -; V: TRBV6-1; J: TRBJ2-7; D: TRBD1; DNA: TGTGCCAGCACCCGGACAGGCTTATCCTACGAGCAGTACTTC; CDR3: CASTRTGLSYEQYF
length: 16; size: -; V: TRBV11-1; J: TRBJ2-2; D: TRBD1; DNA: TGTGCCAGCAGCCTGGGACAGGGGAGAGGCACCGGGGAGCTGTTTTTT; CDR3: CASSLGQGRGTGELFF
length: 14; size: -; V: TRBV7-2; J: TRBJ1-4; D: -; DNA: TGTGCCAGCAGCTTACAGGGGATCGATGAAAAACTGTTTTTT; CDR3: CASSLQGIDEKLFF